Listed below are T cell receptor beta chains from one sample, sequenced in a study of blood T cell repertoires in COVID-19. Here immunoSEQ multiplex PCR was the method, and the copy in TCRdb shows in-frame clones only, minus some. The sample lists a few hundred thousand clones, around nine tenths occurring once. Sequenced input: PBMCs or T cells enriched from blood (not recorded which). These receptors originate from a woman in her forties or fifties who had recovered from COVID-19. Both conserved end residues are trimmed from each CDR3. The D gene is left open where the match is weak. The size entry is marked missing in some rows and otherwise reads once, few, many or a size class.

CDR3aa,abundance,d_gene,len,v_gene
ASSPDRVDYGYT,.,TRBD1,12,TRBV19
ASSVGGRSTDTQY,.,.,13,TRBV9
ASSLDTQRETQY,.,.,12,TRBV4-2
ASSREGGRTLSNTEAF,.,.,16,TRBV4-2
ASNLGGGTEAF,.,.,11,TRBV27
AWRFGPGQYNGELF,.,TRBD1,14,TRBV30
ASSQTSREQY,.,.,10,TRBV3-1/TRBV3-2
ASSRSAYPFSGNTIY,.,.,15,TRBV14
ASSEIGDQPQH,.,.,11,TRBV5-1
ASSIGQGGVGEQF,.,.,13,TRBV19
ASSSRGGRETQY,.,TRBD2,12,TRBV5-5
ASSVAGINQPQH,once,.,12,TRBV9
ASTHTRRGEKLF,.,.,12,TRBV7-9
ASSQDLGGGLLSTDTQY,once,TRBD2,17,TRBV4-2
ASSLRQSNSPLH,few,.,12,TRBV5-4
ASSQEAGAYNEQF,.,TRBD2,13,TRBV4-2
ASTKASGLIDQPQH,.,.,14,TRBV7-8
ASKVLWGEGTDTQY,.,.,14,TRBV2
ATSDSSTDTQY,.,.,11,TRBV24-1
ASSEQRRETQY,once,.,11,TRBV2
ASRMGRGQSYNEQF,few,TRBD1,14,TRBV5-5
ASSQDQYRYTGTGDNEQF,.,TRBD1,18,TRBV4-2
ASRSGSTYEQY,.,.,11,TRBV2
ASSPGTGLSLSGANVLT,once,.,17,TRBV7-8
ASSQGSSGHPETQY,.,TRBD2,14,TRBV4-1